One and the same sample provided the 12 T cell receptor beta chains below, sequenced in a study of T cell repertoires in cytomegalovirus infection. TCRdb reprocessed the reads via MiXCR and lists one record per CDR3 protein. Among roughly 630,000 distinct CDR3 sequences listed, 20% to 25% were seen once. The material sequenced was CD8+ T cells from PBMCs. The receptors here all came from a human donor in good health (CMV status not recorded). Some clones in this sample may be carry-over from other donors' samples.

This clonotype was seen many times. The V and J genes are TRBV7-9 and TRBJ2-3, with D perhaps TRBD1 (5 bases). Germline V CDR1 and CDR2: SEHNR, FQNEAQ (reference sequence). The ends were cut back, 5 bases at V and 5 bases at J, with 17 bases in the middle. The CDR3 consists of 15 residues. CDR3 loop: CASSPTVAPEDTQYF. CDR3 DNA: TGTGCCAGCAGCCCGACAGTGGCCCCTGAAGATACGCAGTATTTT.

The chain employs TRBV18 and TRBJ1-1, with a possible D match to TRBD1 (6 bases). V lost 1 base, J lost 5 bases, and 14 bases lay in between. The CDR3 spans 15 residues. The germline V gene has CDR1 KGHSH and CDR2 LQKENI. The CDR3 spells CASSPRRTGWTEAFF. CDR3 sequence (DNA): TGTGCCAGCTCACCACGACGAACAGGGTGGACTGAAGCTTTCTTT. The complete variable domain, with remaining parts taken from reference TRBV18 and TRBJ1-1, reads NAGVMQNPRHLVRRRGQEARLRCSPMKGHSHVYWYRQLPEEGLKFMVYLQKENIIDESGMPKERFSAEFPKEGPSILRIQQVVRGDSAAYFCASSPRRTGWTEAFFGQGTRLTVV.

In its sample, this clonotype was seen many times. The rearrangement joins TRBV7-9 to TRBJ2-7; D not certain. Germline lookup yields CDR1 SEHNR and CDR2 FQNEAQ (reference sequence). The CDR3 has 12 amino acids. V was shortened by 5 bases and J by 9 bases, with 14 bases between the two germline ends. The CDR3 nucleotides read TGTGCCAGCAGCCCTGACCCATCTAGGCAGTACTTC. Residues: CASSPDPSRQYF. Using reference TRBV7-9 and TRBJ2-7 for the parts outside the CDR3, the full variable domain is DTGVSQNPRHKITKRGQNVTFRCDPISEHNRLYWYRQTLGQGPEFLTYFQNEAQLEKSRLLSDRFSAERPKGSFSTLEIQRTEQGDSAMYLCASSPDPSRQYFGPGTRLTVT.

This clonotype was counted ten times or more. The chain combines TRBV7-2 with TRBJ2-7; the D gene is possibly TRBD1 (6 bases). Per germline, CDR1 SGHTA and CDR2 FQGNSA. V was trimmed by 2 bases and J by 2 bases, leaving 13 bases between them. The CDR3 consists of 15 residues. The CDR3 spells CASSLYPDRTYEQYV. The CDR3 nucleotides are TGTGCCAGCAGCTTATACCCCGACAGGACCTACGAGCAGTACGTC.

This chain uses TRBV27 with TRBJ2-7; D remains ambiguous. Germline CDR1 MNHEY, CDR2 SMNVEV (reference sequence). This CDR3 has 13 residues. V was trimmed by 3 bases and J by 0 bases, leaving 6 bases between them. This CDR3 is CASSFSLSYEQYF. The CDR3 nucleotides read TGTGCCAGCAGTTTTTCCCTCTCCTACGAGCAGTACTTC.

This clonotype showed up just once. A much larger clone is a single base away; this may be a read error. The rearrangement uses TRBV7-4 and TRBJ1-1; no firm D call. The CDR3 is 14 residues long. Germline V lookup: CDR1 SGHVT, CDR2 SQSDAQ. CDR3 DNA: TGTGCCAACAGCTTAGTTTCCAAGAACACTGAAGCTTTCTTT. Translated: CANSLVSKNTEAFF.

A remark on this clonotype: One end of the junction varies from germline; a read error may be responsible. This chain connects TRBV6-5 to TRBJ2-1; 11 bases fit TRBD2. CDR1 MNHEY and CDR2 SVGAGI come from the germline V gene. CDR3 size: 15 residues. The CDR3 DNA reads TGTGCCGGCAGTTTAGCGGGGGGGCCGATTCATGAGCAGTTCTTC. Amino acids: CAGSLAGGPIHEQFF.

This clonotype was picked up a small number of times. The chain recombines TRBV27 with TRBJ2-2, with D perhaps being TRBD1 or TRBD2 (6 bases each). This CDR3 contains 18 residues. The germline V gene has CDR1 MNHEY and CDR2 SMNVEV (reference sequence). Trimming left V 5 bases short and J 1 base short, with 20 bases between. The CDR3 protein is CASSTVRVGGQNTGELFF. DNA of the CDR3: TGTGCCAGCAGTACCGTCAGGGTGGGGGGACAGAACACCGGGGAGCTGTTTTTT.

This clonotype occurred many times. This chain connects TRBV7-8 to TRBJ2-1; D possibly corresponds to TRBD1 (6 bases). V lost 1 base, J lost 2 bases, and 12 bases lay in between. The germline V gene has CDR1 SGHVS and CDR2 FQNEAQ. CDR3 size: 16 residues. This CDR3 reads CASSLGFWDTYNEQFF. CDR3 sequence (DNA): TGTGCCAGCAGCTTAGGATTTTGGGACACCTACAATGAGCAGTTCTTC.

This clonotype was seen a few times. J is TRBJ1-2 and V is TRBV11-2, with 7 positions matching TRBD1. From germline, CDR1 is SGHAT and CDR2 FQNNGV. The CDR3 has 15 amino acids. V was pared by 6 bases and J by 5 bases, with 12 bases of the junction left unmatched. CDR3 region: CASRLKGARGYGYTF. DNA for the CDR3: TGTGCCAGCAGATTAAAGGGGGCGCGTGGGTATGGCTACACCTTC.

At least ten counts were recorded for this clonotype. The chain is built from TRBV28 and TRBJ2-1, with D perhaps TRBD1 (6 bases). The CDR3 runs to 15 residues. Deletions cut 2 bases from V and 5 bases from J, with 13 bases between. Germline V gene lookup returns CDR1 MDHEN and CDR2 SYDVKM. The CDR3 spells CASSLVGAGDNEQFF. DNA of the CDR3: TGTGCCAGCAGTTTAGTGGGGGCAGGGGACAATGAGCAGTTCTTC.

The chain links TRBV19 to TRBJ2-1, with 10 positions matching TRBD2. Germline-derived CDR1 and CDR2 are LNHDA and SQIVND (reference sequence). The J segment lost 7 bases and the V segment lost 2 bases, leaving 8 bases of the junction unmatched. The CDR3 extends over 16 amino acids. The CDR3 sequence: CASSIPGSGGPNEQFF. As DNA, the CDR3 is TGTGCCAGTAGTATACCGGGTAGCGGGGGGCCGAATGAGCAGTTCTTC.